The 23 T cell receptor beta chains presented below share a single source sample, sequenced in a study of identical twins. TCRdb re-called the 5' RACE reads with MiXCR, one entry per CDR3 protein. This sample has more than 650,000 distinct CDR3 sequences, with less than 7% found just once. Source material: naive T cells sorted from blood. The receptors come from a young man in good health.

V usage is TRBV11-3 and J usage is TRBJ2-1; TRBD1 matches 7 bases. The CDR3 contains 14 residues. The V and J ends lost 10 bases and 4 bases, in that order; junction bases with no gene match: 10. The germline V gene has CDR1 SGHNT and CDR2 YENEEA. This CDR3 reads CATGKDRRYNEQFF. In DNA, the CDR3 is TGTGCCACCGGGAAGGACAGGCGATACAATGAGCAGTTCTTC.

At least ten counts were recorded for this clonotype. This chain links TRBV15 with TRBJ2-1; D is undetermined. Germline V lookup: CDR1 LNHNV, CDR2 YYDKDF (reference sequence). The CDR3 runs 15 residues. Trimming removed 6 bases at V and 0 bases at J, with 12 bases between. CDR3 residues: CATSRDHSSYNEQFF. The CDR3 DNA sequence: TGTGCCACCAGTCGAGACCACAGCTCCTACAATGAGCAGTTCTTC.

This clonotype was picked up many times. This rearrangement joins TRBV3-1 to TRBJ2-1; D gene unclear. The germline V gene has CDR1 LGHDT and CDR2 YNNKEL (reference sequence). The CDR3 is made up of 15 amino acids. Trimming removed 7 bases from V and 3 bases from J, with 16 bases in between. CDR3 region: CASTFTTENYNEQFF. For the CDR3, the DNA is TGTGCCAGCACCTTTACGACCGAAAACTACAATGAGCAGTTCTTC.

This clonotype showed up just a few times. This chain links TRBV9 with TRBJ2-1; 11 nucleotides line up with TRBD2. Germline V gives CDR1 SGDLS, CDR2 YYNGEE. The V segment lost 2 bases and the J segment 7 bases; nucleotides outside the gene matches: 8. The CDR3 is made up of 16 amino acids. The DNA for the CDR3 is TGTGCCAGCAGCGTTAGTCGACTAGCGGGATCAAATGAGCAGTTCTTC. This sequence encodes CASSVSRLAGSNEQFF.

In this sample, this clonotype turned up many times. This chain uses TRBV12-3 or TRBV12-4 with TRBJ2-1; tentatively, D is TRBD2 (6 bases). The CDR3 extends over 13 amino acids. Trimming took 3 bases from V and 10 from J, leaving 13 bases between them. CDR3 nucleotides: TGTGCCAGCAGTTTGGCGGGGAATGGAGAGCAGTTCTTC. Translating it yields CASSLAGNGEQFF.

This clonotype was observed a handful of times. This sequence joins TRBV2 and TRBJ2-3; TRBD1 might be the D (6 bases). This CDR3 is 16 amino acids long. Trimming pared 2 bases from V and 1 base from J, leaving 13 bases between. From germline, CDR1 is SNHLY and CDR2 FYNNEI. CDR3 in DNA: TGTGCCAGCAGTGAAAGTCGGGCAGGGGGCACAGATACGCAGTATTTT. Translating it yields CASSESRAGGTDTQYF.

This clonotype was seen repeatedly, ten times or more. In DNA, the CDR3 is TGTGCCGGGGCTCGTACAGATACGCAGTATTTT. The encoded protein is CAGARTDTQYF. This chain connects TRBV7-9 to TRBJ2-3, with TRBD1 as a possible D gene (5 bases). The CDR3 covers 11 residues. With 11 bases removed from V and 3 bases from J, the gap between germline ends came to 9 bases. The V gene's germline CDR1 is SEHNR and CDR2 FQNEAQ (reference sequence).

This clonotype has just a few counts. This chain links TRBV18 with TRBJ1-1; D is undetermined. Germline CDR1 reads KGHSH; CDR2 reads LQKENI. The V end lost 0 bases, the J end lost 7 bases, and 9 bases lay between the germline ends. The CDR3 consists of 13 residues. CDR3: CASSPPNRLEAFF. CDR3 DNA sequence: TGTGCCAGCTCACCACCGAACCGGCTTGAAGCTTTCTTT.

This clonotype has at least ten counts. The chain is built from TRBV20-1 and TRBJ2-7; 8 nucleotides match TRBD2. Per germline, CDR1 DFQATT and CDR2 SNEGSKA (reference sequence). The CDR3 loop spans 12 amino acids. Germline trimming cut 7 bases from V and 0 bases from J; bases unmatched to any gene: 2. The CDR3 here is CSGSGSSYEQYF. The CDR3 DNA sequence: TGCAGTGGGAGCGGGAGCTCCTACGAGCAGTACTTC.

This clonotype was seen repeatedly, ten times or more. The gene calls are TRBV24-1 and TRBJ2-1, with a weak D call TRBD2 (6 bases). CDR3 length: 18 amino acids. The V gene lost 3 bases and the J gene lost 4 bases, with 21 bases spanning the gap. Germline values: CDR1 KGHDR, CDR2 SFDVKD. CDR3 nucleotide sequence: TGTGCCACCAGTGATCCCACCGCCGGGACTCAAACGTACAATGAGCAGTTCTTC. This gives the protein CATSDPTAGTQTYNEQFF.

This clonotype has just a few counts. V usage is TRBV27 and J usage is TRBJ2-3; D call uncertain. The V end was cut by 2 bases, the J end by 0 bases, with 9 bases between. The CDR3 extends over 15 amino acids. Germline assignment: CDR1 MNHEY and CDR2 SMNVEV (reference sequence). CDR3 region: CASSLSEASTDTQYF. As DNA, the CDR3 is TGTGCCAGCAGTTTAAGCGAGGCTAGCACAGATACGCAGTATTTT.

This clonotype was seen a few times. Relative to the germline gene, one junction end is altered; a read error may explain this. This rearrangement joins TRBV6-1 to TRBJ2-1, with 7 nucleotides matching TRBD2. The germline CDR1 and CDR2 sequences are MNHNS and SASEGT. CDR3 size: 13 residues. CDR3 sequence (DNA): TGTGCCAGCATTGAAACTAGCGATAGAGTGGAGTTCTTC. Translating gives CASIETSDRVEFF.

This clonotype appeared a few times. V gene TRBV7-9 combines with J gene TRBJ1-4; D remains unclear. Trimming stripped 4 bases from V and 8 bases from J, with 11 bases between. Germline CDR1 and CDR2: SEHNR and FQNEAQ (reference sequence). This CDR3 is 13 amino acids long. This CDR3 reads CASSSPGGEKLFF. DNA for the CDR3: TGTGCCAGCAGCTCCCCAGGAGGCGAAAAACTGTTTTTT.

This sequence joins TRBV4-3 and TRBJ1-1, with D possibly being TRBD1 (6 bases). Germline lookup yields CDR1 LGHNA and CDR2 YSLEER. V was pared by 8 bases and J by 4 bases, with 20 bases between. The CDR3 runs to 15 residues. The CDR3 sequence: CASGLGNGGGTEAFF. In DNA form, the CDR3 reads TGCGCCAGCGGCCTTGGAAACGGGGGCGGCACTGAAGCTTTCTTT.

This clonotype was seen more than once but under ten times. This chain joins TRBV19 and TRBJ2-1, with D possibly TRBD2 on 6 matching bases. Germline CDR1 LNHDA, CDR2 SQIVND (reference sequence). V was cut by 8 bases and J by 1 base, with 12 bases left in between. The CDR3 has 14 amino acids. This chain's CDR3 is CASRTRGSYNEQFF. The CDR3 region has the DNA TGTGCCAGTCGAACCCGGGGGTCCTACAATGAGCAGTTCTTC.

The chain uses TRBV7-8 and TRBJ2-1; tentatively, D is TRBD2 (5 bases). The CDR3 has 14 amino acids. Deletions cut 0 bases from V and 6 bases from J, with 9 bases between. Germline lookup yields CDR1 SGHVS and CDR2 FQNEAQ. CDR3 sequence (DNA): TGTGCCAGCAGCTTAGCCACTAGGCCCAATGAGCAGTTCTTC. Its translation is CASSLATRPNEQFF.

This chain connects TRBV5-1 to TRBJ1-5, with a weak D call TRBD1 (5 bases). This CDR3 contains 15 residues. Trimming removed 4 bases from V and 5 bases from J, with 16 bases in between. Germline CDR1 is SGHRS and CDR2 is YFSETQ. The CDR3 sequence: CASSIGTPKDQPQHF. CDR3 coding DNA: TGCGCCAGCAGCATCGGGACCCCCAAGGATCAGCCCCAGCATTTT.

This clonotype was picked up a small number of times. The chain joins TRBV7-8 to TRBJ2-7; TRBD1 or TRBD2 may be the D gene (6 bases each). V lost 5 bases and J 0 bases, leaving 20 bases between the germline ends. Germline values: CDR1 SGHVS, CDR2 FQNEAQ. The CDR3 sequence is 17 residues long. The CDR3 protein is CASSPGALRSFSYEQYV. The CDR3 coding sequence is TGTGCCAGCAGCCCGGGGGCCCTTCGGAGTTTCTCCTACGAGCAGTACGTC.

This clonotype has at least ten counts. The chain uses TRBV6-5 and TRBJ2-1; TRBD2 agrees at 9 bases. The CDR3 spans 16 residues. Germline lookup yields CDR1 MNHEY and CDR2 SVGAGI. V trimming: 1 base; J trimming: 4 bases; junction bases outside the gene matches: 5. The chain's CDR3 is CASSYFRLADYNEQFF. CDR3 bases: TGTGCCAGCAGTTACTTTCGACTAGCGGATTACAATGAGCAGTTCTTC.

This clonotype has a handful of counts. The chain joins TRBV11-1 to TRBJ2-3; D is perhaps TRBD2 (5 bases). The germline V gene encodes CDR1 SGHAT and CDR2 FQDESV (reference sequence). The CDR3 totals 18 residues. Trimming shortened V by 1 base and J by 2 bases, and 19 bases separated the two germline ends. CDR3 protein: CASSLGSAGPYSTDTQYF. CDR3 DNA: TGTGCCAGCAGCTTAGGTTCGGCGGGCCCCTACTCCACAGATACGCAGTATTTT.

This clonotype was seen more than once but under ten times. This chain links TRBV6-5 with TRBJ1-4, with a possible D match to TRBD1 (5 bases). Per germline, CDR1 MNHEY and CDR2 SVGAGI. The germline V and J ends were trimmed by 0 bases and 5 bases, with 13 bases remaining between them. The CDR3 sequence is 16 residues long. The chain's CDR3 is CASSYSMAGRNEKLFF. CDR3 DNA: TGTGCCAGCAGTTACTCGATGGCAGGGCGGAATGAAAAACTGTTTTTT.

This clonotype has just a few counts. V and J are TRBV15 and TRBJ1-1; 7 positions match TRBD1. CDR1 is LNHNV and CDR2 is YYDKDF in the germline V gene (reference sequence). CDR3 length: 14 residues. V lost 8 bases, J lost 4 bases, and 10 bases stayed unmatched. The CDR3 bases are TGTGCCACCCGTGGACAGGAAAAAGGCACTGAAGCTTTCTTT. It translates to CATRGQEKGTEAFF. Drawing the rest from reference TRBV15 and TRBJ1-1, the complete variable domain is DAMVIQNPRYQVTQFGKPVTLSCSQTLNHNVMYWYQQKSSQAPKLLFHYYDKDFNNEADTPDNFQSRRPNTSFCFLDIRSPGLGDTAMYLCATRGQEKGTEAFFGQGTRLTVV.

This clonotype has at least ten counts. The gene calls are TRBV10-2 and TRBJ2-1; D is undetermined. Germline CDR1 WSHSY, CDR2 SAAADI. With 6 bases removed from V and 3 bases from J, the gap between germline ends came to 12 bases. The CDR3 runs 14 residues. CDR3 sequence reads: CASRSPGFYNEQFF. The CDR3, as DNA: TGCGCCAGCAGGAGTCCCGGTTTCTACAATGAGCAGTTCTTC.